These T cell receptor beta chains were read from a single sample in a study of siplizumab effects on memory and regulatory T cells. Libraries were prepared by immunoSEQ multiplex PCR; TCRdb keeps only in-frame clonotypes and omits some of them. Here the sample spans approximately 97,000 clones, around 90% being singletons. Sequencing used CD4+ T cells sorted from blood. These receptor sequences come from a human donor in good health. Each CDR3 is given with its conserved first and last residue. The order of the fields is clone size, V gene, J gene, D gene, CDR3 DNA, CDR3 protein. D genes are given only for firm matches. Clone size, where shown, is once, few, many, or a class for clones that have expanded.

NA	TRBV28	TRBJ1-3	NA	TGTGCCAGCAGCCCAGGACGGGGAAACACCATATATTTT	CASSPGRGNTIYF
NA	TRBV27	TRBJ2-1	TRBD2	TGTGCCAGCAGTTTCTTGCCGGGGACTAGCGGGACTAGCAATGAGCAGTTCTTC	CASSFLPGTSGTSNEQFF
NA	TRBV29-1	TRBJ2-1	NA	TGCAGCGTTGTTTCAAACTCCTACAATGAGCAGTTCTTC	CSVVSNSYNEQFF
once	TRBV6-1	TRBJ2-1	TRBD2	TGTGCCAGCCGTACTAGCGGGGGCTACAATGAGCAGTTCTTC	CASRTSGGYNEQFF
NA	TRBV5-4	TRBJ2-5	TRBD1	TGTGCCAGCAGCGAAACAGGGGCGCAGGAGACCCAGTACTTC	CASSETGAQETQYF
NA	TRBV27	TRBJ2-4	TRBD2	TGTGCCAGCAGTACCCAGGGACTAGCCGGAAACATTCAGTACTTC	CASSTQGLAGNIQYF
NA	TRBV18	TRBJ1-2	NA	TGTGCCAGCTCCCCAGGTATTACCGGCGGAGGATATGGCTACACCTTC	CASSPGITGGGYGYTF
once	TRBV30	TRBJ1-4	NA	TGTGCCTGGAGTCGCCCAGGGGCTACTAATGAAAAACTGTTTTTT	CAWSRPGATNEKLFF
NA	TRBV19	TRBJ1-6	NA	TGTGCCAGTATGGGGCAGGGAAATTCACCCCTCCACTTT	CASMGQGNSPLHF
NA	TRBV5-1	TRBJ1-2	NA	TGCGCCAGCAGCCAGACATCAGCGAAACACTATGGCTACACCTTC	CASSQTSAKHYGYTF
once	TRBV28	TRBJ2-1	TRBD1	TGTGCCAGCAGTTTATTAAAGCCGGACAGGTTTTACAATGAGCAGTTCTTC	CASSLLKPDRFYNEQFF
NA	TRBV7-2	TRBJ2-5	NA	TGTGCCAGCAGCTTAGCGGATAAAGAGACCCAGTACTTC	CASSLADKETQYF
NA	TRBV20-1	TRBJ2-2	NA	TGCAGTGCGCTCAGGTTCGGGGAGCTGTTTTTT	CSALRFGELFF
NA	TRBV28	TRBJ1-5	TRBD1	TGTGCCAGCAGTTTACTACAGGGGGCCGGTCAGCCCCAGCATTTT	CASSLLQGAGQPQHF
NA	TRBV13	TRBJ2-7	TRBD2	TGTGCCAGCAGTCTAGCGGAGGACTCCTACGAGCAGTACTTC	CASSLAEDSYEQYF
NA	TRBV18	TRBJ2-5	NA	TGTGCCAGCTCACCAGGATCGGGAGAGACCCAGTACTTC	CASSPGSGETQYF